Presented here are 30 T cell receptor beta chains from one specimen sequenced in a study of T cell responses to AZD1222 COVID-19 vaccine. Sequencing was performed with immunoSEQ multiplex PCR; in TCRdb, only in-frame clones are kept and a portion is missing. The table records 110,000 or so clones, about 90% of them present only once. This specimen consisted of peripheral blood, obtained on day 0 of AZD1222 vaccination. These receptors all come from an adult in good health.

The chain joins TRBV12-1 to TRBJ1-6; the D call in the table, TRBD1, was not verified against the DNA. TRBV12-1 is shown as a pseudogene. The CDR3 sequence is 15 residues long. This CDR3 reads CASSTPGQGVQALHF. CDR3 sequence (DNA): TGTGCCAGCAGCACACCGGGACAGGGGGTTCAAGCCCTCCACTTT.

The sample holds one count of this clone. CDR3 loop: CASSGGGEGSWSTQFF. The DNA of the CDR3 is TGTGCCAGCAGCGGGGGAGGGGAGGGTAGCTGGAGTACGCAGTTCTTC. The chain uses TRBV9 and TRBJ2-1, with 7 bases identical to TRBD2. Trimming took 3 bases from V and 12 from J; bases not matched to a gene: 18. Germline V gives CDR1 SGDLS, CDR2 YYNGEE. The CDR3 is 16 amino acids.

The sample holds one count of this clone. V and J are TRBV7-9 and TRBJ1-1; D is unresolved. This CDR3 has 13 residues. Trimming pared 6 bases from V and 1 base from J, leaving 9 bases between. Germline V CDR1 and CDR2: SEHNR, FQNEAQ (reference sequence). The CDR3 nucleotides are TGTGCCAGCAGTAAGGACCAGAACACTGAAGCTTTCTTT. Protein: CASSKDQNTEAFF.

The chain links TRBV19 to TRBJ1-2; 8 positions agree with TRBD1. The CDR3 extends over 14 amino acids. V lost 4 bases to trimming and J lost 3 bases; unmatched junction nucleotides: 4. Germline CDR1 LNHDA, CDR2 SQIVND (reference sequence). In DNA form, the CDR3 reads TGTGCCAGTAGTACTGGGGACAGGTACTATGGCTACACCTTC. Translating it yields CASSTGDRYYGYTF.

V is TRBV19 and J is TRBJ2-3, with D unclear. V gave up 2 bases and J gave up 2 bases, with 14 bases separating them. Germline CDR1 reads LNHDA; CDR2 reads SQIVND (reference sequence). The CDR3 loop spans 16 amino acids. Here the CDR3 reads CASSILGPPDTDTQYF. The DNA of the CDR3 is TGTGCCAGTAGTATACTGGGCCCGCCGGACACAGATACGCAGTATTTT. The whole variable domain, filled in from reference TRBV19 and TRBJ2-3, reads DGGITQSPKYLFRKEGQNVTLSCEQNLNHDAMYWYRQDPGQGLRLIYYSQIVNDFQKGDIAEGYSVSREKKESFPLTVTSAQKNPTAFYLCASSILGPPDTDTQYFGPGTRLTVL.

The rearrangement joins TRBV18 to TRBJ1-1; D might be TRBD1 (5 bases). From germline, CDR1 is KGHSH and CDR2 LQKENI. This CDR3 region has 13 residues. Trimming removed 7 bases at V and 2 bases at J, with 11 bases between. CDR3 sequence (DNA): TGTGCCAGCTGGGGCAGAACTAACACTGAAGCTTTCTTT. It specifies CASWGRTNTEAFF.

This clone was picked up one time. This CDR3 reads CASSTGRTGGGEKLFF. CDR3 coding DNA: TGTGCCAGCAGCACCGGACGGACAGGGGGAGGTGAAAAACTGTTTTTT. The chain recombines TRBV7-2 with TRBJ1-4; 10 bases map to TRBD1. The CDR3 contains 16 residues. From germline, CDR1 is SGHTA and CDR2 FQGNSA. V lost 5 bases, J lost 7 bases, and 10 bases stayed unmatched.

The V and J genes are TRBV30 and TRBJ1-2; maybe TRBD1 (6 bases). The V end was cut by 4 bases, the J end by 2 bases, with 14 bases between. Germline assignment: CDR1 GTSNPN and CDR2 SVGIG (reference sequence). This CDR3 comprises 14 residues. The CDR3 region has the DNA TGTGCCTGGACACGGACAGCGCCCAACTATGGCTACACCTTC. This translates into CAWTRTAPNYGYTF.

The chain combines TRBV30 with TRBJ2-7; 8 bases map to TRBD1. Germline V gene lookup returns CDR1 GTSNPN and CDR2 SVGIG (reference sequence). Trimming cost V 4 bases and J 5 bases; bases outside gene matches: 7. This CDR3 comprises 13 residues. DNA of the CDR3: TGTGCCTGGACCCCGGACAGGGCCCACGAGCAGTACTTC. Its protein product is CAWTPDRAHEQYF.

The genes are TRBV27 and TRBJ2-2; D gene ambiguous. The CDR3 contains 13 residues. V lost 5 bases, J lost 7 bases, and 11 bases lay in between. The germline CDR1 and CDR2 sequences are MNHEY and SMNVEV (reference sequence). CDR3 sequence (DNA): TGTGCCAGCAGTCCTTCTTGGGGCGGGGAGCTGTTTTTT. Protein: CASSPSWGGELFF.

This chain connects TRBV5-1 to TRBJ1-2; 8 bases are a match to TRBD1. Germline trimming cut 4 bases from V and 4 bases from J; bases unmatched to any gene: 6. Germline assignment: CDR1 SGHRS and CDR2 YFSETQ. This CDR3 is built from 14 residues. As DNA, the CDR3 is TGCGCCAGCAGCGTGAAACAGGGGGGCTATGGCTACACCTTC. It yields the protein CASSVKQGGYGYTF.

The V and J genes are TRBV6-5 and TRBJ2-2, with D unclear. The CDR3 is 11 amino acids. Per germline, CDR1 MNHEY and CDR2 SVGAGI. V was cut by 10 bases and J by 5 bases, with 8 bases left in between. The CDR3 coding sequence is TGTGCCATAACCGGGACCGGGGAGCTGTTTTTT. Its protein product is CAITGTGELFF.

The V gene is TRBV2, the J gene TRBJ2-3; TRBD2 matches at 10 bases. Germline trimming cut 8 bases from V and 0 bases from J; bases unmatched to any gene: 2. CDR1 is SNHLY and CDR2 is FYNNEI in the germline V gene. CDR3 length equals 14 residues. The CDR3 spells CASPSGSSTDTQYF. As DNA, the CDR3 is TGTGCCAGCCCTAGCGGGAGTAGCACAGATACGCAGTATTTT.

This chain uses TRBV6-5 with TRBJ2-3; 7 nucleotides line up with TRBD1. Germline CDR1 MNHEY, CDR2 SVGAGI. CDR3 length: 15 residues. V was clipped by 6 bases and J by 0 bases; unmatched bases: 6. CDR3 protein: CASSLGQASTDTQYF. The DNA for the CDR3 is TGTGCCAGCAGCCTCGGACAGGCGAGCACAGATACGCAGTATTTT.

The rearrangement links TRBV30 to TRBJ1-3, with a weak D call TRBD1 (5 bases). Trimming shortened V by 4 bases and J by 3 bases, and 19 bases separated the two germline ends. This CDR3 is 16 amino acids long. The V gene's germline CDR1 is GTSNPN and CDR2 SVGIG (reference sequence). The CDR3 loop reads CAWTGLKTSLGNTIYF. For the CDR3, the DNA is TGTGCCTGGACAGGGCTTAAGACTAGCCTTGGAAACACCATATATTTT.

J is TRBJ2-2 and V is TRBV5-1, with D possibly TRBD1 on 6 matching bases. The V and J ends lost 2 bases and 0 bases respectively, with 11 bases between them. CDR1 and CDR2 from the germline V gene are SGHRS and YFSETQ. The CDR3 is 16 residues long. The chain's CDR3 is CASSLRQVSNTGELFF. CDR3 sequence (DNA): TGCGCCAGCAGCTTAAGACAGGTCTCGAACACCGGGGAGCTGTTTTTT.

This clone was picked up a small number of times. The chain carries TRBV5-5 and TRBJ1-5; D is undetermined. The germline V and J ends were trimmed by 0 bases and 4 bases, with 11 bases remaining between them. CDR1 is SGHKS, CDR2 YYEKEE, per germline (reference sequence). The CDR3 contains 15 residues. This CDR3 is CASSLAFAENQPQHF. CDR3 coding DNA: TGTGCCAGCAGCTTGGCATTTGCGGAGAATCAGCCCCAGCATTTT.

The gene calls are TRBV7-8 and TRBJ2-5; D gene uncertain. This CDR3 is 14 amino acids long. CDR1 and CDR2 (germline): SGHVS, FQNEAQ. V gave up 1 base and J gave up 0 bases, with 6 bases separating them. CDR3 sequence (DNA): TGTGCCAGCAGCTTAGATCTGGACCAAGAGACCCAGTACTTC. This encodes CASSLDLDQETQYF. The full variable domain, rest sourced from reference TRBV7-8 and TRBJ2-5, is GAGVSQSPRYKVAKRGQDVALRCDPISGHVSLFWYQQALGQGPEFLTYFQNEAQLDKSGLPSDRFFAERPEGSVSTLKIQRTQQEDSAVYLCASSLDLDQETQYFGPGTRLLVL.

The chain couples TRBV19 to TRBJ1-5, with D possibly being TRBD1 (5 bases). Germline V gene sequence: CDR1 LNHDA, CDR2 SQIVND (reference sequence). With 2 bases removed from V and 0 bases from J, the gap between germline ends came to 8 bases. The CDR3 runs to 15 residues. CDR3 nucleotide sequence: TGTGCCAGTAGTATAAAGGGGACTAGCAATCAGCCCCAGCATTTT. It yields the protein CASSIKGTSNQPQHF.

This clone was recorded once. The V and J genes are TRBV7-9 and TRBJ1-2, with D hard to call. CDR3 length equals 11 residues. Germline CDR1 SEHNR, CDR2 FQNEAQ (reference sequence). Trimming took 8 bases from V and 4 from J, leaving 8 bases between them. The CDR3 spells CASRGIYGYTF. Here the CDR3 DNA reads TGTGCCAGCCGAGGGATCTATGGCTACACCTTC.

The table lists this clone with a count of one. The V and J genes are TRBV29-1 and TRBJ1-1, with D perhaps TRBD1 (6 bases). CDR3 length equals 11 residues. V was trimmed by 3 bases and J by 4 bases, leaving 6 bases between them. From germline, CDR1 is SQVTM and CDR2 ANQGSEA. The CDR3 coding sequence is TGCAGCGTTGACAGGGGCACTGAAGCTTTCTTT. It encodes CSVDRGTEAFF. The full variable domain, rest sourced from reference TRBV29-1 and TRBJ1-1, is SAVISQKPSRDICQRGTSLTIQCQVDSQVTMMFWYRQQPGQSLTLIATANQGSEATYESGFVIDKFPISRPNLTFSTLTVSNMSPEDSSIYLCSVDRGTEAFFGQGTRLTVV.

The V gene is TRBV5-1, the J gene TRBJ1-4, with TRBD1 as a possible D gene (6 bases). V lost 5 bases and J lost 8, with 22 bases in between. The CDR3 is made up of 16 amino acids. Germline CDR1 SGHRS, CDR2 YFSETQ. CDR3: CASRFVGGRGGEKLFF. The CDR3 nucleotides read TGCGCCAGCAGATTTGTCGGGGGCCGAGGAGGGGAAAAACTGTTTTTT.

In this sample, this clone turned up once. This chain uses TRBV2 with TRBJ1-5, with TRBD1 identical over 9 bases. Germline V CDR1 and CDR2: SNHLY, FYNNEI. V was clipped by 4 bases and J by 2 bases; unmatched bases: 6. CDR3 size: 16 residues. CDR3 region: CASSAGRDRGNQPQHF. The DNA of the CDR3 is TGTGCCAGCAGTGCGGGTCGGGACAGGGGCAATCAGCCCCAGCATTTT. The whole variable domain, filled in from reference TRBV2 and TRBJ1-5, reads EPEVTQTPSHQVTQMGQEVILRCVPISNHLYFYWYRQILGQKVEFLVSFYNNEISEKSEIFDDQFSVERPDGSNFTLKIRSTKLEDSAMYFCASSAGRDRGNQPQHFGDGTRLSIL.

The rearrangement links TRBV18 to TRBJ1-2, with 7 bases lining up with TRBD1. The germline V gene has CDR1 KGHSH and CDR2 LQKENI. The CDR3 runs to 14 residues. V was clipped by 6 bases and J by 6 bases; unmatched bases: 10. CDR3 in DNA: TGTGCCAGCTCCGCGAGGGGGCCGCCGGATGGCTACACCTTC. It encodes CASSARGPPDGYTF.

The genes are TRBV19 and TRBJ2-3; 7 bases map to TRBD2. V dropped 7 bases and J dropped 3; count of bases not matched to a gene: 4. The CDR3 is 13 amino acids. The germline CDR1 and CDR2 sequences are LNHDA and SQIVND (reference sequence). The CDR3 region has the DNA TGTGCCAGTAATCAAGCGGGAACAGATACGCAGTATTTT. Translating it yields CASNQAGTDTQYF.

V is TRBV7-8 and J is TRBJ1-3; D unclear. The CDR3 runs 16 residues. CDR1 and CDR2 from the germline V gene are SGHVS and FQNEAQ. V lost 1 base, J lost 2 bases, and 12 bases lay in between. The CDR3 DNA reads TGTGCCAGCAGCTTAGTGACCGGGCCCGCTGGAAACACCATATATTTT. Its translation is CASSLVTGPAGNTIYF.

J is TRBJ2-1 and V is TRBV29-1; D may be TRBD2 (5 bases). Germline values: CDR1 SQVTM, CDR2 ANQGSEA. This CDR3 has 15 residues. The V end was cut by 2 bases, the J end by 0 bases, with 11 bases between. The CDR3 nucleotides read TGCAGCGTTGAAACCCCAACTAGCTCCTACAATGAGCAGTTCTTC. Protein: CSVETPTSSYNEQFF.

The chain carries TRBV28 and TRBJ2-3; D ambiguous. In germline, CDR1 is MDHEN, CDR2 SYDVKM. This CDR3 contains 13 residues. V lost 3 bases to trimming and J lost 0 bases, with 4 bases between them. CDR3 coding DNA: TGTGCCAGCAGTTTCAGGAGCACAGATACGCAGTATTTT. Translated, it gives CASSFRSTDTQYF.

The chain links TRBV2 to TRBJ2-1; 10 nucleotides agree with TRBD2. Germline CDR1 SNHLY, CDR2 FYNNEI. After removal of 8 bases from V and 8 bases from J, the junction contained 6 bases not matched to a gene. The CDR3 totals 13 residues. CDR3 DNA: TGTGCCAGCTCTAGCGGGAGAGTGTATGAGCAGTTCTTC. As protein: CASSSGRVYEQFF.

The J gene is TRBJ1-4, the V gene TRBV5-1, with 8 bases aligning to TRBD1. This CDR3 contains 15 residues. With 0 bases clipped from V and 3 bases from J, the junction kept 1 base outside the gene matches. The germline V gene has CDR1 SGHRS and CDR2 YFSETQ. CDR3 bases: TGCGCCAGCAGCTTGGGGACAGGGCCTAATGAAAAACTGTTTTTT. Encoded protein: CASSLGTGPNEKLFF.